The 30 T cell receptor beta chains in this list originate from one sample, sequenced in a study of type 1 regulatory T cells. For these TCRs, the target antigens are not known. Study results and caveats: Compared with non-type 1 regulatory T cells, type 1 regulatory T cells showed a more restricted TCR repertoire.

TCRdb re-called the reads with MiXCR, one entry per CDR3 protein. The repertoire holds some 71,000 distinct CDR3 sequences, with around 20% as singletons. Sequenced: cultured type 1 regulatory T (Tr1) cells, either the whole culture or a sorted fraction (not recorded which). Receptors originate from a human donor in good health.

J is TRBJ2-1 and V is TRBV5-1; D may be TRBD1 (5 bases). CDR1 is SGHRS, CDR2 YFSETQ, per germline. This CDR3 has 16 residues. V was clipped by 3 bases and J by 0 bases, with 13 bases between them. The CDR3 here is CASSSAGSYSYNEQFF. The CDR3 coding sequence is TGCGCCAGCAGCTCCGCAGGGTCATACTCCTACAATGAGCAGTTCTTC.

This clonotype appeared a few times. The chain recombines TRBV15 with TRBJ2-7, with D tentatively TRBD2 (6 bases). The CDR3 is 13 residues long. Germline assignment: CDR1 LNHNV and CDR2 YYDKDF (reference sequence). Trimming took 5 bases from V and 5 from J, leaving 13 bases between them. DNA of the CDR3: TGTGCCACCAGCTCCCGACTAGGCGACGAGCAGTACTTC. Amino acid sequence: CATSSRLGDEQYF.

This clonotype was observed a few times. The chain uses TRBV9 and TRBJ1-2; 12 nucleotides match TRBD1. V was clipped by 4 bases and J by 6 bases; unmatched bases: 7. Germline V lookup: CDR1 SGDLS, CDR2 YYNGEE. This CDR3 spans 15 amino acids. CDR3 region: CASSQGQGAHHGYTF. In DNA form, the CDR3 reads TGTGCCAGCAGCCAGGGACAGGGGGCCCACCATGGCTACACCTTC.

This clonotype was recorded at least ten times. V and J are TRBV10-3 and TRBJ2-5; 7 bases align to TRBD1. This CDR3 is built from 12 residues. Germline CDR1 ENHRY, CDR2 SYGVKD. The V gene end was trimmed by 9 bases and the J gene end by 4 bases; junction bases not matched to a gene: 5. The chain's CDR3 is CAMSQGRETQYF. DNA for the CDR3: TGTGCCATGTCACAGGGGCGAGAGACCCAGTACTTC.

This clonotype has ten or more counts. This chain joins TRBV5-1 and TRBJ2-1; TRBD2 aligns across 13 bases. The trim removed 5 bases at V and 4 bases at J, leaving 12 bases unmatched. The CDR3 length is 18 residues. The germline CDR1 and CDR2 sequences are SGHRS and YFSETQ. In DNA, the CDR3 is TGCGCCAGCAGTCCGACCCCACTAGCGGGAGGGACTTACAATGAGCAGTTCTTC. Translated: CASSPTPLAGGTYNEQFF.

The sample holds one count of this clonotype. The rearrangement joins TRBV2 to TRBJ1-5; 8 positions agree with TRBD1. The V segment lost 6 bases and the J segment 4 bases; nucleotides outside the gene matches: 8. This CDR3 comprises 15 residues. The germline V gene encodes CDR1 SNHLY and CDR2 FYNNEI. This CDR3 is CASSPRTGWNQPQHF. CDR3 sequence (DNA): TGTGCCAGCAGCCCTCGGACAGGGTGGAATCAGCCCCAGCATTTT.

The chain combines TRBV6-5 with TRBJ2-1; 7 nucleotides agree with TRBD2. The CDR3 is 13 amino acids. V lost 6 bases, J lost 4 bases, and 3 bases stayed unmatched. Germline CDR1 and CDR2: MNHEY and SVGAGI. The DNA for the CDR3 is TGTGCCAGCAGCAGGGACTATTACAATGAGCAGTTCTTC. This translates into CASSRDYYNEQFF.

This chain's CDR3 is CAWAGQNYGYTF. The CDR3 bases are TGTGCCTGGGCTGGACAAAACTATGGCTACACCTTC. The chain combines TRBV30 with TRBJ1-2; D may be TRBD1 (5 bases). The V gene lost 5 bases and the J gene lost 2 bases, with 9 bases spanning the gap. Germline-derived CDR1 and CDR2 are GTSNPN and SVGIG (reference sequence). The CDR3 consists of 12 residues.

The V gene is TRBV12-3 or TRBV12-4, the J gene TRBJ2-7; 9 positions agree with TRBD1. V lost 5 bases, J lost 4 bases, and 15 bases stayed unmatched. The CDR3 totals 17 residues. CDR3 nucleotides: TGTGCCAGCAGTCCGCCTCCGGGGACAGGGTCTAGGTACGAGCAGTACTTC. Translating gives CASSPPPGTGSRYEQYF.

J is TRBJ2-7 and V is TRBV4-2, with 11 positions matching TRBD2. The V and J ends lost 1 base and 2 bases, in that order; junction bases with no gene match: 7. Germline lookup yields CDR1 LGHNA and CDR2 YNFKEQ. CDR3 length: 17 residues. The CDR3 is CASSQGLASGRTYEQYF. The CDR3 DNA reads TGTGCCAGCAGCCAAGGTCTGGCTAGCGGGAGGACCTACGAGCAGTACTTC.

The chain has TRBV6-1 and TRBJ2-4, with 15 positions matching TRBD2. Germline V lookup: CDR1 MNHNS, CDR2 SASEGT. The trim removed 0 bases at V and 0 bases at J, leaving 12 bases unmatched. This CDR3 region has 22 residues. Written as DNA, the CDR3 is TGTGCCAGCAGTGAAGCCATCGGACTAGCGGGAGGGTCTTCTTTAGCCAAAAACATTCAGTACTTC. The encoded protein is CASSEAIGLAGGSSLAKNIQYF.

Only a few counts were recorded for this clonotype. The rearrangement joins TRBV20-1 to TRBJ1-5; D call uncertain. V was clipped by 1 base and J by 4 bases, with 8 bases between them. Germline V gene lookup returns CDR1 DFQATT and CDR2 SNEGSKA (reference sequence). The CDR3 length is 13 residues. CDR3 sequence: CSARVPGNQPQHF. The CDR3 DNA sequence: TGCAGTGCTAGAGTCCCGGGGAATCAGCCCCAGCATTTT.

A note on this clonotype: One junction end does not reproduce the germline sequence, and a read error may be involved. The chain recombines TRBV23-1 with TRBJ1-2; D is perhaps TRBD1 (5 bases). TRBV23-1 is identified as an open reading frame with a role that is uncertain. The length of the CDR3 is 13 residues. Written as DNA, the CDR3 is TGTGCCTGGAGCGGAGCGGGGCTTGGAGGCTACACCTTC. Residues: CAWSGAGLGGYTF.

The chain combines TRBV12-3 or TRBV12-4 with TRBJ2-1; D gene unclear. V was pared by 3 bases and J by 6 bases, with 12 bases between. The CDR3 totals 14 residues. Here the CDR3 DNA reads TGTGCCAGCAGTTTGACCGCCAAGTCCAATGAGCAGTTCTTC. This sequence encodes CASSLTAKSNEQFF.

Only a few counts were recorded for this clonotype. Written as DNA, the CDR3 is TGTGCCAGCAGCCAGAACAATCCTAGCGGGAGGGCCGCAGATACGCAGTATTTT. Its protein is CASSQNNPSGRAADTQYF. The chain joins TRBV7-6 to TRBJ2-3; 12 bases are a match to TRBD2. CDR1 and CDR2 (germline): SGHVS, FNYEAQ. This CDR3 spans 18 amino acids. J was trimmed by 4 bases and V by 5 bases; bases with no gene match: 13.

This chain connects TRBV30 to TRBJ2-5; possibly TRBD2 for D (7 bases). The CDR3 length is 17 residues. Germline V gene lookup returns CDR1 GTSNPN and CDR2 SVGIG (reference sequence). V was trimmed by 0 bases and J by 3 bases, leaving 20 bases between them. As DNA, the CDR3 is TGTGCCTGGAGTGTTTTCCTGGGGGGGCGCGGGGAAGAGACCCAGTACTTC. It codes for CAWSVFLGGRGEETQYF.

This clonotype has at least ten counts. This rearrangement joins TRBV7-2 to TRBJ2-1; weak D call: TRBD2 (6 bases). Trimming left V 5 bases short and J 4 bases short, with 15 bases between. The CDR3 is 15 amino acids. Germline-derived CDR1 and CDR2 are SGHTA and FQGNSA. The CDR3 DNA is TGTGCCAGCAGCAGAGGCACTGGGACTTACAATGAGCAGTTCTTC. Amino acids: CASSRGTGTYNEQFF.

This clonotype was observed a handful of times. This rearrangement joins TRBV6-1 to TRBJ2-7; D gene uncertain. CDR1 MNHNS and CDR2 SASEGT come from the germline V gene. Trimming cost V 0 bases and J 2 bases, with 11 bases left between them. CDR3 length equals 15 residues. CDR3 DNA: TGTGCCAGCAGTGAAGCGGCGTCTAGGCCCTACGAGCAGTACTTC. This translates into CASSEAASRPYEQYF.

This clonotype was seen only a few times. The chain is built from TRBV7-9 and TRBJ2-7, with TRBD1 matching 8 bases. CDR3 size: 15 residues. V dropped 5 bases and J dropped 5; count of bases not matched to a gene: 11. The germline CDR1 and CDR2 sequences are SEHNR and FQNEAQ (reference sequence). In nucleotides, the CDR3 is TGTGCCAGCAGCGCAACGCAGGGGGCGAGAAACGAGCAGTACTTC. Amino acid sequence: CASSATQGARNEQYF.

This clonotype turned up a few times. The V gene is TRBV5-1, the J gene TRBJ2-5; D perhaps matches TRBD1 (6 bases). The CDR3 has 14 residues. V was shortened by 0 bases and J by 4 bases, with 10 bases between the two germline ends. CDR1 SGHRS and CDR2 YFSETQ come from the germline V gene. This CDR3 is CASSLAGQLETQYF. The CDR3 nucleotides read TGCGCCAGCAGCTTGGCCGGACAGCTAGAGACCCAGTACTTC.

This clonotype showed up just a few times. Written as DNA, the CDR3 is TGTGCCGTAGCGGGGCAGGCTCGCTCTGGGGCCAACGTCCTGACTTTC. Amino acid sequence: CAVAGQARSGANVLTF. The chain is built from TRBV3-1 and TRBJ2-6; TRBD2 matches 8 bases. In germline, CDR1 is LGHDT, CDR2 YNNKEL (reference sequence). The CDR3 has 16 residues. Trimming removed 11 bases from V and 0 bases from J; junction bases left unmatched: 9.

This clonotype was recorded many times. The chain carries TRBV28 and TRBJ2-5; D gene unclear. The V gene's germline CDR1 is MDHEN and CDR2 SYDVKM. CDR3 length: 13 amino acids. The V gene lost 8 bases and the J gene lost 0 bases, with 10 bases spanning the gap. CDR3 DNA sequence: TGTGCCAGCGGTCCAGGTTACCAAGAGACCCAGTACTTC. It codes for CASGPGYQETQYF.

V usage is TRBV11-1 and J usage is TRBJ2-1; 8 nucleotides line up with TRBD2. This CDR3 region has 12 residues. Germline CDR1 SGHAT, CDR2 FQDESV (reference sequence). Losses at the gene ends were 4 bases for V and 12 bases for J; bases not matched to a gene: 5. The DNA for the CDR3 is TGTGCCAGCAGCTCGCGACTAGCGTGGCAGTTCTTC. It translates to CASSSRLAWQFF.

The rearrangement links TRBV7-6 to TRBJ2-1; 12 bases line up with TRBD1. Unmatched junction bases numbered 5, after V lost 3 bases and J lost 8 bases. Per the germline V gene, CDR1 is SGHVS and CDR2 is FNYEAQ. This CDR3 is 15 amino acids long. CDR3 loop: CASSLGTGGFDEQFF. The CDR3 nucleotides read TGTGCCAGCAGCTTGGGGACAGGGGGCTTCGATGAGCAGTTCTTC.

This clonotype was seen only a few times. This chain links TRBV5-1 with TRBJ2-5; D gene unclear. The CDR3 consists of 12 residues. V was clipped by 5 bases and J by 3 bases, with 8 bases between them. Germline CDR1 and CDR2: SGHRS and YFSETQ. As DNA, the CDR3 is TGCGCCAGCAGGCTTTCCGAAGAGACCCAGTACTTC. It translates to CASRLSEETQYF. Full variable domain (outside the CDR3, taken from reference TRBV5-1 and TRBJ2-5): KAGVTQTPRYLIKTRGQQVTLSCSPISGHRSVSWYQQTPGQGLQFLFEYFSETQRNKGNFPGRFSGRQFSNSRSEMNVSTLELGDSALYLCASRLSEETQYFGPGTRLLVL.

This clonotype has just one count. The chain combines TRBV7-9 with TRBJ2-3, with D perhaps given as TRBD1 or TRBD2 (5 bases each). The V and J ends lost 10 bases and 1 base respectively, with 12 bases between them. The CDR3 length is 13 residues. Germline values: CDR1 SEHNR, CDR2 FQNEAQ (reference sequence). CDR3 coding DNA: TGTGCCACCCATGGGGGAGGCACAGATACGCAGTATTTT. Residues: CATHGGGTDTQYF.

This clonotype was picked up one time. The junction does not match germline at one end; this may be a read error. CDR3 residues: CASRPRDPKNSPLHF. Here the CDR3 DNA reads TGTGCCAGTAGACCCCGGGACCCAAAGAATTCGCCCCTCCACTTT. The V gene is TRBV19, the J gene TRBJ1-6, with D perhaps TRBD1 (5 bases). The germline gives CDR1 LNHDA, CDR2 SQIVND (reference sequence). The CDR3 totals 15 residues.

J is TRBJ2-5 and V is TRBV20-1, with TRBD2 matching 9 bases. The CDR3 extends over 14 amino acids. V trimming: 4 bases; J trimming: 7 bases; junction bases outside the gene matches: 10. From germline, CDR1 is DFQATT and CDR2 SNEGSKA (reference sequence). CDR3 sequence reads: CSAISLGLATTQYF. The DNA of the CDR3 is TGCAGTGCTATCTCGCTGGGACTAGCCACGACCCAGTACTTC.

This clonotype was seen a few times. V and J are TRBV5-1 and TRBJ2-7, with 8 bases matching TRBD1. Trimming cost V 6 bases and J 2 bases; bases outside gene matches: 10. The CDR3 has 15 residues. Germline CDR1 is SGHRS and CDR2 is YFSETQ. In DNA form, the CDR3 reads TGCGCCAGCACCACGCAGACAGGGGATACCTACGAGCAGTACTTC. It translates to CASTTQTGDTYEQYF.

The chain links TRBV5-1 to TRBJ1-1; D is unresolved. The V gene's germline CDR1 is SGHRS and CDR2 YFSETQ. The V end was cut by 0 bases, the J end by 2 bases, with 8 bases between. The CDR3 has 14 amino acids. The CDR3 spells CASSLAVTNTEAFF. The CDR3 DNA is TGCGCCAGCAGCTTGGCCGTCACTAACACTGAAGCTTTCTTT.